This is a list of T cell receptor beta chains from one sample in a study of blood T cell repertoires in COVID-19. Clones were read by immunoSEQ multiplex PCR, and TCRdb kept only the in-frame ones, dropping some. The table shows 250,000 to 350,000 clones, with about 88% occurring only once. The sequencing input was peripheral blood. These receptors were obtained from a human donor with COVID-19, enrolled during active disease. The donor label of this sample is uncertain. The CDR3 runs from the conserved cysteine through the conserved F or W. The D gene is left open where the match is weak. Size tells how often a clone was seen (once, few, many) or the class of an expanded clone, and some rows leave it out.

D: TRBD1; length: 15; V: TRBV7-2; size: .; J: TRBJ1-1; DNA: TGTGCCAGCAGCTGGACAGGGGAAGGGAACACTGAAGCTTTCTTT; CDR3: CASSWTGEGNTEAFF
D: TRBD1; length: 18; V: TRBV19; size: .; J: TRBJ2-6; DNA: TGTGCCAGTAGTGACCTCGACAGGGGCGGCTCTGGGGCCAACGTCCTGACTTTC; CDR3: CASSDLDRGGSGANVLTF
D: TRBD1; length: 13; V: TRBV27; size: .; J: TRBJ1-1; DNA: TGTGCCAGCAGCCGGGGGACAGGCGGTGAAGCTTTCTTT; CDR3: CASSRGTGGEAFF
D: .; length: 13; V: TRBV2; size: .; J: TRBJ1-5; DNA: TGTGCCAGCAGGATAGAGGGTAATCAGCCCCAGCATTTT; CDR3: CASRIEGNQPQHF
D: TRBD2; length: 16; V: TRBV4-1; size: .; J: TRBJ2-1; DNA: TGCGCCAGCAGCCGAGTTTCTAGCGGGAGTACGAATGAGCAGTTCTTC; CDR3: CASSRVSSGSTNEQFF
D: .; length: 14; V: TRBV5-1; size: .; J: TRBJ2-5; DNA: TGCGCCAGCAGCTTGGGACAGACACAAGAGACCCAGTACTTC; CDR3: CASSLGQTQETQYF
D: TRBD1; length: 16; V: TRBV28; size: .; J: TRBJ1-3; DNA: TGTGCCAGCAGTTCGCCGGGACAGGGGACTGGAAACACCATATATTTT; CDR3: CASSSPGQGTGNTIYF
D: TRBD1; length: 14; V: TRBV6-5; size: .; J: TRBJ1-1; DNA: TGTGCCAGCAGTCTCGACAGGGATAACACTGAAGCTTTCTTT; CDR3: CASSLDRDNTEAFF
D: TRBD1; length: 15; V: TRBV6-5; size: .; J: TRBJ1-2; DNA: TGTGCCAGCAGTTACTCGAGACAGGGAATGGGTGGCTACACCTTC; CDR3: CASSYSRQGMGGYTF
D: .; length: 20; V: TRBV6-4; size: .; J: TRBJ2-5; DNA: TGTGCCAGCAGTGACTCACAGAATGCGGGTGGACACCCCGCGGGGGAGACCCAGTACTTC; CDR3: CASSDSQNAGGHPAGETQYF
D: .; length: 14; V: TRBV2; size: .; J: TRBJ1-3; DNA: TGTGCCAGCAGTGACCGCAGGAGGGGAAACACCATATATTTT; CDR3: CASSDRRRGNTIYF
D: .; length: 16; V: TRBV19; size: .; J: TRBJ1-6; DNA: TGTGCCAGTAGCCAGGCAGGGGTCTCCTATAATTCACCCCTCCACTTT; CDR3: CASSQAGVSYNSPLHF
D: .; length: 14; V: TRBV7-2; size: .; J: TRBJ1-4; DNA: TGTGCCAGCAGCCCAGGGGTAACTAATGAAAAACTGTTTTTT; CDR3: CASSPGVTNEKLFF
D: .; length: 15; V: TRBV5-1; size: .; J: TRBJ2-2; DNA: TGCGCCAGCAGCTTCACAGGGTCTAACACCGGGGAGCTGTTTTTT; CDR3: CASSFTGSNTGELFF
D: .; length: 17; V: TRBV27; size: once; J: TRBJ2-1; DNA: TGTGCCAGCAGTTTTAGGGGGGTCCTAGCGGAAAACAATGAGCAGTTCTTC; CDR3: CASSFRGVLAENNEQFF
D: .; length: 13; V: TRBV11-2; size: .; J: TRBJ2-5; DNA: TGTGCCAGCAGCTCGCCCCTTGCGGAGACCCAGTACTTC; CDR3: CASSSPLAETQYF
D: .; length: 16; V: TRBV4-3; size: .; J: TRBJ1-2; DNA: TGCGCCAGCAGCCAAGCCCGGCCCAGGGAGGGCTATGGCTACACCTTC; CDR3: CASSQARPREGYGYTF
D: .; length: 15; V: TRBV5-1; size: .; J: TRBJ1-1; DNA: TGCGCCAGCAGAAATCCGGGACAACCGAACACTGAAGCTTTCTTT; CDR3: CASRNPGQPNTEAFF
D: TRBD1; length: 14; V: TRBV28; size: .; J: TRBJ1-4; DNA: TGTGCCAGCAGGGAGACAGGGCGGGCTGAAAAACTGTTTTTT; CDR3: CASRETGRAEKLFF
D: TRBD1; length: 15; V: TRBV27; size: .; J: TRBJ1-3; DNA: TGTGCCAGCAGTTTGGGACAGGGTTATGGAAACACCATATATTTT; CDR3: CASSLGQGYGNTIYF
D: TRBD1; length: 16; V: TRBV6-1; size: .; J: TRBJ1-5; DNA: TGTGCCAGCAGTGAAGTCCTGGCAGGGGGGAATCAGCCCCAGCATTTT; CDR3: CASSEVLAGGNQPQHF
D: .; length: 13; V: TRBV29-1; size: .; J: TRBJ1-1; DNA: TGCAGCGTTGAAGCAGACAGCAACACTGAAGCTTTCTTT; CDR3: CSVEADSNTEAFF
D: .; length: 13; V: TRBV7-3; size: .; J: TRBJ2-7; DNA: TGTGCCAGCAGCTTCTCAGGGGAAGGCGAGCAGTACTTC; CDR3: CASSFSGEGEQYF
D: .; length: 20; V: TRBV11-2; size: once; J: TRBJ2-6; DNA: TGTGCCAGCAGCTTAGATATCGCGCCAGGGTCCATGTCTGGGGCCAACGTCCTGACTTTC; CDR3: CASSLDIAPGSMSGANVLTF
D: .; length: 16; V: TRBV5-6; size: .; J: TRBJ1-4; DNA: TGTGCCAGCAGCCCTTCCCCAAGGAGGGAGAGTGAAAAACTGTTTTTT; CDR3: CASSPSPRRESEKLFF
D: .; length: 15; V: TRBV7-3; size: .; J: TRBJ1-1; DNA: TGTGCCAGCAGCTTAACCGGGGGGATGAACACTGAAGCTTTCTTT; CDR3: CASSLTGGMNTEAFF
D: TRBD1; length: 14; V: TRBV12-5; size: once; J: TRBJ1-5; DNA: TGTGCTAGTGGACCAGGGGGTGGCAATCAGCCCCAGCATTTT; CDR3: CASGPGGGNQPQHF
D: .; length: 13; V: TRBV2; size: .; J: TRBJ1-2; DNA: TGTGCCAGCCTGGTGGGGCAGGAGAGTGGCTACACCTTC; CDR3: CASLVGQESGYTF
D: .; length: 12; V: TRBV6-5; size: .; J: TRBJ1-6; DNA: TGTGCCAGCCGGACAGCAAATTCACCCCTCCACTTT; CDR3: CASRTANSPLHF
D: TRBD1; length: 15; V: TRBV6-5; size: .; J: TRBJ1-5; DNA: TGTGCCAGCAGTAGACAGGGGGCCGGCAATCAGCCCCAGCATTTT; CDR3: CASSRQGAGNQPQHF
D: .; length: 15; V: TRBV19; size: .; J: TRBJ2-1; DNA: TGTGCCAGTAGTATAGGGTCACCCTGGGAGCCTGAGCAGTTCTTC; CDR3: CASSIGSPWEPEQFF
D: TRBD2; length: 14; V: TRBV6-5; size: .; J: TRBJ2-7; DNA: TGTGCCAGCAGACCTAGCGGGGGGTACGGCGAGCAGTACTTC; CDR3: CASRPSGGYGEQYF
D: .; length: 14; V: TRBV5-1; size: .; J: TRBJ2-4; DNA: TGCGCCAGCAGCTTAGTTGGGTCGGAGAACATTCAGTACTTC; CDR3: CASSLVGSENIQYF
D: .; length: 14; V: TRBV24-1; size: .; J: TRBJ2-7; DNA: TGTGCCACCGGATCCGATGGGGAGCCCAACGAGCAGTACTTC; CDR3: CATGSDGEPNEQYF
D: .; length: 15; V: TRBV18; size: .; J: TRBJ2-5; DNA: TGTGCCAGCTCACCAATGGGCCAGGGCGTGGAGACCCAGTACTTC; CDR3: CASSPMGQGVETQYF
D: .; length: 15; V: TRBV5-6; size: .; J: TRBJ2-7; DNA: TGTGCCAGCAGCCTCGTGGGGGCCAGGGAGTACGAGCAGTACTTC; CDR3: CASSLVGAREYEQYF
D: .; length: 15; V: TRBV19; size: .; J: TRBJ1-5; DNA: TGTGCCAGTAGTATTCAGGGAGGGCTCAATCAGCCCCAGCATTTT; CDR3: CASSIQGGLNQPQHF
D: TRBD2; length: 15; V: TRBV19; size: few; J: TRBJ2-1; DNA: TGTGCCAGTAGTGTGGCCGGGACTATTATGAATGAGCAGTTCTTC; CDR3: CASSVAGTIMNEQFF
D: .; length: 11; V: TRBV19; size: many; J: TRBJ2-1; DNA: TGTGCCAGTGGTTATACGGGTGAGCAGTTCTTC; CDR3: CASGYTGEQFF
D: TRBD1; length: 15; V: TRBV7-7; size: .; J: TRBJ2-7; DNA: TGTGCTAGCAGCCCAGGGACAGGGAGAACCTACGAGCAGTACTTC; CDR3: CASSPGTGRTYEQYF
D: TRBD2; length: 13; V: TRBV2; size: .; J: TRBJ2-3; DNA: TGTGCCAGCAGGGCGGGAGGCACAGATACGCAGTATTTT; CDR3: CASRAGGTDTQYF
D: .; length: 18; V: TRBV11-3; size: .; J: TRBJ1-3; DNA: TGTGCCAGCAGCTTAAATAACAGGACCGTATCCTCTGGAAACACCATATATTTT; CDR3: CASSLNNRTVSSGNTIYF
D: .; length: 15; V: TRBV7-9; size: .; J: TRBJ1-1; DNA: TGTGCCAGCAGCTTCACAGGTTGGAAGGCCACTGAAGCTTTCTTT; CDR3: CASSFTGWKATEAFF
D: TRBD1; length: 13; V: TRBV18; size: .; J: TRBJ1-1; DNA: TGTGCCAGCTCACCGGACAGGGACACTGAAGCTTTCTTT; CDR3: CASSPDRDTEAFF
D: TRBD2; length: 13; V: TRBV12-3/TRBV12-4; size: .; J: TRBJ2-3; DNA: TGTGCCAGCAGTCTCCCGGTTAGCGGGACGCAGTATTTT; CDR3: CASSLPVSGTQYF
D: TRBD1; length: 14; V: TRBV30; size: .; J: TRBJ2-5; DNA: TGTGCCTCACACGGAACAGGGGATCGCGTTACCCTTTACTTC; CDR3: CASHGTGDRVTLYF
D: .; length: 16; V: TRBV28; size: .; J: TRBJ1-2; DNA: TGTGCCAGCAGTCCGGGATATCAAGCAGGCCGCCTAGGCTACACCTTC; CDR3: CASSPGYQAGRLGYTF
D: TRBD2; length: 17; V: TRBV4-2; size: .; J: TRBJ2-2; DNA: TGTGCCAGCAGCCAAGATCTACCAGCGGGAGGATCCGGGGAGCTGTTTTTT; CDR3: CASSQDLPAGGSGELFF
D: .; length: 14; V: TRBV25-1; size: .; J: TRBJ2-5; DNA: TGTGCCAGCAGTGACGGCACGGGGGTAGAGACCCAGTACTTC; CDR3: CASSDGTGVETQYF
D: .; length: 17; V: TRBV6-1; size: .; J: TRBJ2-4; DNA: TGTGCCAGCAGTGAACTGAGGTCAGGGTTAACCAAAAACATTCAGTACTTC; CDR3: CASSELRSGLTKNIQYF
D: TRBD2; length: 16; V: TRBV4-1; size: .; J: TRBJ2-1; DNA: TGCGCCAGCAGCCAAGATACCGGGAGGGCTCCCCGGGGGCAGTTCTTC; CDR3: CASSQDTGRAPRGQFF
D: .; length: 16; V: TRBV24-1; size: .; J: TRBJ2-2; DNA: TGTGCCACCAGTGATGTACAGGGCACGAACACCGGGGAGCTGTTTTTT; CDR3: CATSDVQGTNTGELFF
D: .; length: 17; V: TRBV4-1; size: .; J: TRBJ1-2; DNA: TGCGCCAGCAGCGATGCCGGATCCGGGGTCGACCTCTATGGCTACACCTTC; CDR3: CASSDAGSGVDLYGYTF
D: .; length: 11; V: TRBV28; size: .; J: TRBJ2-7; DNA: TGTGCCAGCAAGTCGGCGGGAGAGCAGTACTTC; CDR3: CASKSAGEQYF
D: TRBD1; length: 14; V: TRBV2; size: .; J: TRBJ2-1; DNA: TGTGCCAGCACGGGGGGACAGGGGGCGAATGAGCAGTTCTTC; CDR3: CASTGGQGANEQFF
D: .; length: 15; V: TRBV5-5; size: .; J: TRBJ2-1; DNA: TGTGCCAGCAGCTGGGTGCGGGTTACGAACAATGAGCAGTTCTTC; CDR3: CASSWVRVTNNEQFF
D: .; length: 15; V: TRBV27; size: .; J: TRBJ1-3; DNA: TGTGCCAGCAGTTTACGGGGGGCGCTTGGAAACACCATATATTTT; CDR3: CASSLRGALGNTIYF
D: TRBD1; length: 14; V: TRBV3-1/TRBV3-2; size: .; J: TRBJ1-2; DNA: TGTGCCAGCAGCCAACAGGACAGGGTCCAGGGCTACACCTTC; CDR3: CASSQQDRVQGYTF
D: .; length: 16; V: TRBV14; size: .; J: TRBJ1-5; DNA: TGTGCCAGCAGCCAAGATAACATTCATAGCAATCAGCCCCAGCATTTT; CDR3: CASSQDNIHSNQPQHF
D: TRBD1; length: 15; V: TRBV27; size: .; J: TRBJ1-2; DNA: TGTGCCAGCCATCCTATAGGGGGACAGATATATGGCTACACCTTC; CDR3: CASHPIGGQIYGYTF